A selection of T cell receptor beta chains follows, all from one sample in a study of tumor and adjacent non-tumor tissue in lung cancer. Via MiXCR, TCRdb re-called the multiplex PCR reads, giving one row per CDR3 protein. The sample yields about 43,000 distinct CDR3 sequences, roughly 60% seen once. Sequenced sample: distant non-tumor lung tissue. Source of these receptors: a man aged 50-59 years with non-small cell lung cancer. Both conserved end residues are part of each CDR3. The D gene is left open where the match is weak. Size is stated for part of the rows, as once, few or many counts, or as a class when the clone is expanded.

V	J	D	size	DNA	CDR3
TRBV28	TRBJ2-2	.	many	TGTGCCAGCAGTTCCCCGGTGGGGGAGCTGTTTTTT	CASSSPVGELFF
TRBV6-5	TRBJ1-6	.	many	TGTGCCAGCAGTATGGTGAATTCACCCCTCCACTTT	CASSMVNSPLHF
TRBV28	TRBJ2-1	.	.	TGTGCCAGCAGTTTAGACACCTACTCCTACAATGAGCAGCTCTTC	CASSLDTYSYNEQLF
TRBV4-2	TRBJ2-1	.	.	TGTGCCAGCAACCAAGGAATGGCTGACTACGATGAGCAGTTCTTC	CASNQGMADYDEQFF
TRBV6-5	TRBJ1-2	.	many	TGTGCCAGCAGGACAGAACCCTATGGCTACACCTTC	CASRTEPYGYTF
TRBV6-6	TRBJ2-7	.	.	TGTGCCAACAGTTGCTCCGAACAGGAACAATCCTACGAGCAGTACTTC	CANSCSEQEQSYEQYF
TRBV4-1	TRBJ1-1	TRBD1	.	TGCGCCAACAGCCAAGGGGACAGCATGATCACTGAAGCTTCCTTT	CANSQGDSMITEASF
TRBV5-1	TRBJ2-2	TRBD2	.	TGCGCCAGCAGCCAGGGGACTAGCGGGAGGACCACCGGGGAGCCGTTTTTT	CASSQGTSGRTTGEPFF
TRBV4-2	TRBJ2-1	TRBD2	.	TGTGCCAGCAGCCAAGGGGGACTAGCGTGGTTCAATGAACAGTTCTTC	CASSQGGLAWFNEQFF
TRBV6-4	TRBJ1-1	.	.	TGTGCCAGCTTCCCCCGGGGGCGGGAAACTGAAGCTTTCTTT	CASFPRGRETEAFF
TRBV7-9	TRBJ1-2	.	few	TGTGCCAGCAGCTCTCAGCAGGGCTATGGCTACACCTTC	CASSSQQGYGYTF
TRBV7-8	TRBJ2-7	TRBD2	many	TGTGCCAGCAGCTTAGCGGGGGGGACCTACGAGCAGTACTTC	CASSLAGGTYEQYF
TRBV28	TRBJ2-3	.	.	TGTGCCAGCAGTTTGGGGAGATCGGCGCATCCAGATACGCAGTATTTT	CASSLGRSAHPDTQYF
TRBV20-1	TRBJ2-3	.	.	TGCAGTGCTAGAGAGGGTTTCAGCACAGATACGCAACATTTT	CSAREGFSTDTQHF
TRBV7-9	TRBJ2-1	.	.	TGTGCCAGCAGCTATAGACAGGTCTCCCAAATGGCGGGACTCTCCTACAATGAGCAGTTCTTC	CASSYRQVSQMAGLSYNEQFF
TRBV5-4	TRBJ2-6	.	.	TGTGCCAGCAGCGGCGGACAGTGGCAATTCTCTGGGGCCAACGTCCTGACTTTC	CASSGGQWQFSGANVLTF
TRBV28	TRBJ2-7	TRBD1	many	TGTGCCACCGCGGTCGGGACAGGGGGCGCCGGCGGGAGAAGATACGAGCAGTACTTC	CATAVGTGGAGGRRYEQYF
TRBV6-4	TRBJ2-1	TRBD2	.	TGTGCCAGCAGCCACCGCGGGAGCGTGAATGAGCAGTTCTTC	CASSHRGSVNEQFF
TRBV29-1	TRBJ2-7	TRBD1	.	TGCAGCCTTATACCGGGACAGGGGTCGGACGAGCGGTACTTC	CSLIPGQGSDERYF
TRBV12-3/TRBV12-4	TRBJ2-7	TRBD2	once	TGTGCCAGCAGTCTTCAGAGTTCCTGGACTAGGTTTTCCGGGCAGTACTTC	CASSLQSSWTRFSGQYF
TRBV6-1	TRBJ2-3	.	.	TGTGCCGCTCAGGGGCCGTTGGCGCAGTATTTT	CAAQGPLAQYF
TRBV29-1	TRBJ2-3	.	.	TGCAGCACCATGACTTGCGGCCCAGATACTCAGTATTTT	CSTMTCGPDTQYF
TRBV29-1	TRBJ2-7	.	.	TGCAGCGCTGGCGATGGGGGGGAGCAGTACTTC	CSAGDGGEQYF
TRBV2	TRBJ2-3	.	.	TGTGCCAGCAGTGCCATAATACGATGGGATACGCAGTATTTT	CASSAIIRWDTQYF
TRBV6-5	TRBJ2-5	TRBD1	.	TGTGCCAGCAGTTACTCTCGGACAGGATCCCTGTACTTC	CASSYSRTGSLYF
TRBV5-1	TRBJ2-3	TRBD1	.	TGCGCCAGCTGGACAGGTGGAACAGATACGCAGTATTTT	CASWTGGTDTQYF
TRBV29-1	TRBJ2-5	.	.	TGCAGCGTTGGGGGGGGTGGGGGCGTGACCCAATACTTC	CSVGGGGGVTQYF
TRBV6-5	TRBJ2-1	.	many	TGTGCCAGCCAACTAGGGCAGGGGTTCTACAATGAGCAGTTCTTC	CASQLGQGFYNEQFF
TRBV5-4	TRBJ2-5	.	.	TGTGCCAGCAGCGCACAAGAGACCCAGCATTTC	CASSAQETQHF
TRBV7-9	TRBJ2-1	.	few	TGTGCCAGCTCCCCAGAAAATGAGCAGTTCTTC	CASSPENEQFF
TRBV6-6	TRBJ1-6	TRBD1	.	TGTGCCAGCAGACGGACAGGGGAGGGTTCATCCCTCCACTTT	CASRRTGEGSSLHF
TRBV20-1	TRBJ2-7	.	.	TGCAGTGCGTACCAGTCTCCTAGCAACGACTCACCCGAGCAGTACTTC	CSAYQSPSNDSPEQYF
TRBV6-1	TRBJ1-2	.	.	TGTGCCAGCAGTGAATTGGCCACGGCGGATGGCTACGCCTTC	CASSELATADGYAF
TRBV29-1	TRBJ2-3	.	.	TGCAGCGCGACCGGGGATATACAGTATTTT	CSATGDIQYF
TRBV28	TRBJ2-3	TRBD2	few	TGTGCCAGCAGTCTCTTTTATGTCCGGCGGGAGGGGCTGACAGATACGCAGTATTTT	CASSLFYVRREGLTDTQYF
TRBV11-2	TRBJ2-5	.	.	TGTGCCGGCGGGGGCGGGGCCGTGGGAGGGACCCAGTACTTT	CAGGGGAVGGTQYF
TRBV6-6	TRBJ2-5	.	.	TGTGCCAGTAATTACCATGAGAGAAGTGAGATCCAGTACTTC	CASNYHERSEIQYF